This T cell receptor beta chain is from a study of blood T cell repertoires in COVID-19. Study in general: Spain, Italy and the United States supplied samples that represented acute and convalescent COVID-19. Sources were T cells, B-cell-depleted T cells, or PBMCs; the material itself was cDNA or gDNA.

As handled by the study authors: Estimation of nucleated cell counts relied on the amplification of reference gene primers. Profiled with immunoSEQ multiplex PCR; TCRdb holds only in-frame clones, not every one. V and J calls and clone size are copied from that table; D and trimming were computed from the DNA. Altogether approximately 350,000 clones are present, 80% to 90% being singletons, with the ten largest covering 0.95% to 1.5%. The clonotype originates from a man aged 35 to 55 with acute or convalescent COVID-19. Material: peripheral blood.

The CDR3 DNA is TGTGCCAGCAAGACAGTCTTGAACACTGAAGCTTTCTTT. The encoded protein is CASKTVLNTEAFF. This chain connects TRBV9 to TRBJ1-1; maybe TRBD1 (5 bases). The CDR3 extends over 13 amino acids. V was pared by 6 bases and J by 0 bases, with 9 bases between. The germline gives CDR1 SGDLS, CDR2 YYNGEE.